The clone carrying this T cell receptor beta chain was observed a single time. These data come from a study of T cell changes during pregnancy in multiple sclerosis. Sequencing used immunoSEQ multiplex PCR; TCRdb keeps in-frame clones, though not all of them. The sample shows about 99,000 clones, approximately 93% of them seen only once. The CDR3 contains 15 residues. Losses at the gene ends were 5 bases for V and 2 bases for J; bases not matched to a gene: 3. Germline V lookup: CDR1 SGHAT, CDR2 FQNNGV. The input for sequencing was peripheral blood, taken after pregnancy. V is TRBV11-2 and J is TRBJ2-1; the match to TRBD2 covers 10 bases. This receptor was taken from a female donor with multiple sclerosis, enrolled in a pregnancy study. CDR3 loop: CASSRTSGTYNEQFF. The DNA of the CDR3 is TGTGCCAGCAGCCGGACTAGCGGCACCTACAATGAGCAGTTCTTC.